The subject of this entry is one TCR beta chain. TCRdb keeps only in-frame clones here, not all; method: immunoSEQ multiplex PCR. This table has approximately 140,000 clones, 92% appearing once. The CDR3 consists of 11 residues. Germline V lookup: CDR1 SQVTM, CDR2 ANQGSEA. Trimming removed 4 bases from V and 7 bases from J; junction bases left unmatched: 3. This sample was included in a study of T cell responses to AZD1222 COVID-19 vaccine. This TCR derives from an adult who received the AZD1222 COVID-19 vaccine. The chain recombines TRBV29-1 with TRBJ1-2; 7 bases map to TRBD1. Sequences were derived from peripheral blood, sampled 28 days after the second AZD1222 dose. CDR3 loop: CSVGEGAGYTF. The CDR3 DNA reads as TGCAGCGTTGGGGAGGGGGCTGGCTACACCTTC.